What follows describes a single T cell receptor beta chain. Its antigen remains unidentified. Germline V gene data show CDR1 as LGHDT and CDR2 as YNNKEL (reference sequence). This CDR3 region has 13 residues. The ends were cut back, 5 bases at V and 3 bases at J, with 10 bases in the middle. Repertoires were generated with immunoSEQ multiplex PCR, while TCRdb's copy carries only in-frame clones and drops some. The table lists 150,000 to 200,000 clones, 80% to 95% of them singletons. This sample was included in a study of T cell responses to AZD1222 COVID-19 vaccine. General study results and limits: Seropositive at baseline were only a handful of AZD1222 recipients. Repertoires were sampled only after the peak T cell response. A reported finding is that nearly half of spike-specific TCRs target unmutated variant regions.

J is TRBJ2-5 and V is TRBV3-1 (or the pseudogene TRBV3-2), with D possibly matching TRBD2 (6 bases). The origin of this receptor is an adult in good health. Sequencing was performed on peripheral blood, taken on day 0 of AZD1222 vaccination. DNA of the CDR3: TGTGCCAGCAGCTTCTCGGGGGAAGAGACCCAGTACTTC. Amino acids: CASSFSGEETQYF.